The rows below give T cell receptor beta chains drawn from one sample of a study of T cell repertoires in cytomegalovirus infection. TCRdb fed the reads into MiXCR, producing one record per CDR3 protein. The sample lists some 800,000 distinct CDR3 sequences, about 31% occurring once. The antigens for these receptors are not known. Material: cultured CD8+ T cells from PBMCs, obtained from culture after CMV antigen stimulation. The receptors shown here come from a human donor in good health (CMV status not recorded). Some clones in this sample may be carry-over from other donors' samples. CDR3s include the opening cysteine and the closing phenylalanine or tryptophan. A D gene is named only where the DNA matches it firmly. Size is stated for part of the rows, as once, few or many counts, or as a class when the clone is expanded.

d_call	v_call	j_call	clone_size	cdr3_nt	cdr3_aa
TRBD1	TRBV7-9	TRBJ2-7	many	TGTGCCAGCAGACCCTCGATAGACAGGGGTTACGAGCAGTACTTC	CASRPSIDRGYEQYF
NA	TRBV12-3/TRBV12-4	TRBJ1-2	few	TGTGCCAGCAGTTTCTCAGGGGCACCTGATGGCTACACCTTC	CASSFSGAPDGYTF
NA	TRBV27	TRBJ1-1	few	TGTGCCAGCAGTTTGCTCGAACGACAGAACACTGAAGCTTTCTTT	CASSLLERQNTEAFF
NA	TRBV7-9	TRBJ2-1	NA	TGTGCCTCCGACCGGGGGGCCAATGAGCAGTTCTTC	CASDRGANEQFF
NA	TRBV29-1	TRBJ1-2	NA	TGCAGCGTTGACGTGGGGACCGTCTATGGCTACACCTTC	CSVDVGTVYGYTF
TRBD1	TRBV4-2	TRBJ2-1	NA	TGTGCCAGCAGCGTCCCTAGGTGGCAGGGGGCTAGGAATGAGCAGTTCTTC	CASSVPRWQGARNEQFF
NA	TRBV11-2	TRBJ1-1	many	TGTGCCAGCAGCTTAGTCCGGAGACAGGTTGGAGGGGTCCAGAAGTCTGAAGCTTTCTTT	CASSLVRRQVGGVQKSEAFF
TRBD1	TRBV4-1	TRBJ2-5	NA	TGCGCCAGCAGCCACATACAGGGGGTGGGAGAGACCCAGTACTTC	CASSHIQGVGETQYF
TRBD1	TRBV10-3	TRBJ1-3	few	TGTGCCATCAGTGAAGCAGGGGGTTTCGGGGGAGCTGGAAACACCATATATTTT	CAISEAGGFGGAGNTIYF
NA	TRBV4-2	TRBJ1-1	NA	TGTGCCAGCAGCCAAGTTTCGGTGGGGGGCACTGAAGCTTTCTTT	CASSQVSVGGTEAFF
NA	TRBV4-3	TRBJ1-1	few	TGCGCCAGCAGCCAGGAAGCGAGAAACACTGAAGCTTTCTTT	CASSQEARNTEAFF
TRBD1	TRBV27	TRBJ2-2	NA	TGTGCCAGCAGCCCGGGACAGGGGACCACCGGGGAGCTGTTTTTT	CASSPGQGTTGELFF
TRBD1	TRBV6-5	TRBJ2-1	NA	TGTGCCAGTAGCGGTGGGGACAGGGCCTACAATGAGCAGTTCTTC	CASSGGDRAYNEQFF
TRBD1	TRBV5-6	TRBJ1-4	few	TGTGCCAGCAGCATGCCCGGGACAGGAGACGAAAAACTGTTTTTT	CASSMPGTGDEKLFF
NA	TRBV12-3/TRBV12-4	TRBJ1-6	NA	TGTGCCAGCAGCGCCCAACAGGGCTCCTATAATTCACCCCTCCACTTT	CASSAQQGSYNSPLHF
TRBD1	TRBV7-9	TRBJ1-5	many	TGTGCCAGCAGCTCTCTTAGGGAACAGGGGGCGAGCAATCAGCCCCAGCATTTT	CASSSLREQGASNQPQHF
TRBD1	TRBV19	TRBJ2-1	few	TGTGCCAGTAGTATCGGCGGGACAGGAGGTGGTGAGCAGTTCTTC	CASSIGGTGGGEQFF
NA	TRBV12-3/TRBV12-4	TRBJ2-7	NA	TGTGCCAGCAGTCCTAATAGTGATTTTCGCTCCTACGAGCAGTACTTC	CASSPNSDFRSYEQYF
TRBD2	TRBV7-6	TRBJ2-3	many	TGTGCCAGCAGCCCGAGACTAGCGGAGAGCACAGATACGCAGTATTTT	CASSPRLAESTDTQYF
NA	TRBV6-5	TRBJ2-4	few	TGTGCCAGCAGTTACGGGATTGGGGGTTACATTCAGTACTTC	CASSYGIGGYIQYF
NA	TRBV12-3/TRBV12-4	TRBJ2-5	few	TGTGCCAGCAGTTTAGAGACTAGTTTGAAGACCCAGTACTTC	CASSLETSLKTQYF
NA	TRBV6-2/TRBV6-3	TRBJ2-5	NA	TGTGCCAGCAGTTACTTGTTGCAGGGGAAAGAGACCCAGTACTTC	CASSYLLQGKETQYF
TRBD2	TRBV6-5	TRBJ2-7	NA	TGTGCCAGCAGTCCCCCGGGAGGGGCGGCGTACTTC	CASSPPGGAAYF
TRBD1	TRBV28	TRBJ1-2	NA	TGTGCCATAAGGGACAGGGGTAACTATGGCTACACCTTC	CAIRDRGNYGYTF
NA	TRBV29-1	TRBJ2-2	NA	TGCAGCGTCCAAGTGGGGGCGAGCACCGGGGAGCTGTTTTTT	CSVQVGASTGELFF
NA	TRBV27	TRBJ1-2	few	TGTGCCAGCAGTTCGCTCCCCGTACGGGGCTCCCTTTATGGCTACACCTTC	CASSSLPVRGSLYGYTF
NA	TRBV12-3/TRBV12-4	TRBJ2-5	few	TGTGCCAGCACCCAACACCCGTGGCAAGAGACCCAGTACTTC	CASTQHPWQETQYF
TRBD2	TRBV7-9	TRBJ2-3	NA	TGTGCCAGCAGCCCGACTAGCACTAGCACAGATACGCAGTATTTT	CASSPTSTSTDTQYF
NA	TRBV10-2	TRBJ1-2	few	TGCGCCAGCAGTGAGTCGACACTCAACTATGGCTACACCTTC	CASSESTLNYGYTF
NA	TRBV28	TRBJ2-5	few	TGTGCCAGCAGTTTACCCCCAGCAGGCCAAGAGACCCAGTACTTC	CASSLPPAGQETQYF
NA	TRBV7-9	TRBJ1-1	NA	TGTGCCAGCAGCTCCCATAAAACGGGAGGGACTGAAGCTTTCTTT	CASSSHKTGGTEAFF
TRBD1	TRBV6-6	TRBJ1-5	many	TGTGCCAGCAGTTACGTTCCGGGACAGGGGAGGTCAGGCAATCAGCCCCAGCATTTT	CASSYVPGQGRSGNQPQHF
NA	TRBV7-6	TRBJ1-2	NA	TGTGCCAGCAGCTTACACCCCGAGAACCCAGGTGGCTACACCTTC	CASSLHPENPGGYTF
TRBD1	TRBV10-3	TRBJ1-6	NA	TGTGCCATCAGTCCCACAGGGGGGCGGTCACCCCTCCACTTT	CAISPTGGRSPLHF
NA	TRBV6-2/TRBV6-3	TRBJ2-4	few	TGTGCCAGCAGTTTCCCTGAGAGGGACATTCAGTACTTC	CASSFPERDIQYF
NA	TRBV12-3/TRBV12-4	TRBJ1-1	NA	TGTGCCAGCTTCAGCCAATCTCGGACACCTGACACTGAAGCTTTCTTT	CASFSQSRTPDTEAFF
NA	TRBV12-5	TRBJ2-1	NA	TGTGCTAGTGGTTTGGTACTGGGCGGCCTCTACAATGAGCAGTTCTTC	CASGLVLGGLYNEQFF
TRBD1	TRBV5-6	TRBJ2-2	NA	TGTGCCAGCAGCTTGTCCCCAGGGGGAATCACCGGGGAGCTGTTTTTT	CASSLSPGGITGELFF
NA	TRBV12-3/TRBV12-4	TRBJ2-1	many	TGTGCCAGCAGTACCTGGGAACAGGGTGTCAATGAGCAGTTCTTC	CASSTWEQGVNEQFF
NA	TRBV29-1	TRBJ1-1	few	TGCAGCGCAGAATTGGGGACTTCTGAAGCTTTCTTT	CSAELGTSEAFF
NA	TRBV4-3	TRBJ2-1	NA	TGCGCCAGCAGCCAAGATGCAAGACAGAGGTTCTACAATGAGCAATTCTTC	CASSQDARQRFYNEQFF
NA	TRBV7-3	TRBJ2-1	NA	TGTGCCAGCAGGGGGGCGGGGATCGGGGAGCAGTTCTTC	CASRGAGIGEQFF
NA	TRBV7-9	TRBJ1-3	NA	TGTGCCAGATCTTCCTTGGAAGAACGAAACACCATATATTTT	CARSSLEERNTIYF
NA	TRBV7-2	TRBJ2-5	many	TGTGCCAGCAGCTCGAGTCCAGGTTTACAAGAGACCCAGTACTTC	CASSSSPGLQETQYF
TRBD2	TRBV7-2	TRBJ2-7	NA	TGTGCCAGCAGCTCGCCTTTAGCGGGGGCCTACGAGCAGTACTTC	CASSSPLAGAYEQYF
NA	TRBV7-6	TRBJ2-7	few	TGTGCCAGCAGCTTAGACAGGACCAACGAGCAGTACTTC	CASSLDRTNEQYF
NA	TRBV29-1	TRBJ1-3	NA	TGCAGCGTTGAACCAGGGTATGGAAACACCATATATTTT	CSVEPGYGNTIYF
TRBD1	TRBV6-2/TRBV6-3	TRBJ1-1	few	TGTGCCAGCAGCCTAAATACCATCATCGGGACAGATGAAGCTTTCTTT	CASSLNTIIGTDEAFF
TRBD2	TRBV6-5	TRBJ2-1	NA	TGTGCCAGCAGTTATGGGTCGGGGGGTGAGCAGTTCTTC	CASSYGSGGEQFF
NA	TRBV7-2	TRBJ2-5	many	TGTGCCAGCAGCTTAGGTTACAGGGCGCGGGAGACCCAGTACTTC	CASSLGYRARETQYF
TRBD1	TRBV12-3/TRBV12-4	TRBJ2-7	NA	TGTGTCAGCAGCACACGGACAGGGGTCTACGAGCAGTACTTC	CVSSTRTGVYEQYF
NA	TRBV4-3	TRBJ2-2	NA	TGCGCCAGCAGCCAAAGGCGGAGTACCGGGGAGCTGTTTTTT	CASSQRRSTGELFF
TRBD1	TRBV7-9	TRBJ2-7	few	TGTGCCAGCAGCTCCCCGACAGGGGGCCAGTACGAGCAGTACTTC	CASSSPTGGQYEQYF
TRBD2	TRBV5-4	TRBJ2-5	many	TGTGCCAGCAGACGGGAGGCAGAGACCCAGTACTTC	CASRREAETQYF
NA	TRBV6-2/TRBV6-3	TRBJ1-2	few	TGTGCCAGCAGTTACATGGGGAACTATGGCTACACCTTC	CASSYMGNYGYTF
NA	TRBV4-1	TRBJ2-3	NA	TGCGCCAGCAGCCAAGGAGTGGGGAGCACAGATACGCAGTATTTT	CASSQGVGSTDTQYF
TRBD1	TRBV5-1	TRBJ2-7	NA	TGCGCCAGCAGCTTTACAGGGGGCGACGAGCAGTACTTC	CASSFTGGDEQYF
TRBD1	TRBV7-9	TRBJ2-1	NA	TGTGCCAGCAGCCACCCCAGGGGGAACGGGAATGAGCAGTTCTTC	CASSHPRGNGNEQFF
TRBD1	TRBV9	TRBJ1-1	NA	TGTGCCAGCAGCGTAGGCAGAGACAGGGGCGATGCTGAAGCTTTCTTT	CASSVGRDRGDAEAFF
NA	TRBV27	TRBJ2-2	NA	TGTGCCAGCAGTTTTACTAGTTTTAGGGAGCTGTTTTTT	CASSFTSFRELFF